The 9 T cell receptor beta chains below come from one sample, sequenced in a study of regulatory T cells in long-lasting Graves disease. Time point specified: persistent/refractory GD, antithyroid drugs over 5 years with positive TRAb. PBMCs were the source of the RNA used for TCR sequencing. The TCR beta library used iRepertoire HTBI primers with Arm-PCR amplification of CDR3. TCRdb re-analysed the multiplex PCR reads in MiXCR, keeping a single row per CDR3 protein. Counted here are 700,000 or so distinct CDR3 sequences, 30% occurring once; the ten biggest clones make up 42%. The source material was peripheral blood mononuclear cells (PBMCs), sampled when the disease was refractory, from a patient treated with antithyroid drugs. The receptor source for this set is a female donor with Graves disease.

The rearrangement uses TRBV6-1 and TRBJ1-6; 7 positions match TRBD1. The J segment lost 4 bases and the V segment lost 8 bases, leaving 8 bases of the junction unmatched. This CDR3 has 15 residues. Germline V gene data show CDR1 as MNHNS and CDR2 as SASEGT. CDR3 DNA: TGTGCCAGCTGTACAGGGGCCGCTTATAATTCACCCCTCCACTTT. It specifies CASCTGAAYNSPLHF.

In this sample, this clonotype turned up a few times. The chain has TRBV7-9 and TRBJ1-1; 11 bases map to TRBD1. The CDR3 consists of 17 residues. V trimming: 4 bases; J trimming: 7 bases; junction bases outside the gene matches: 14. CDR1 SEHNR and CDR2 FQNEAQ come from the germline V gene (reference sequence). The CDR3 bases are TGTGCCAGCAGCTCCGGGACAGGGGGTTCCTCACTCCTTGAAGCTTTCTTT. It yields the protein CASSSGTGGSSLLEAFF.

This clonotype was counted many times. The chain links TRBV28 to TRBJ1-5; 10 bases align to TRBD1. The V and J ends lost 6 bases and 5 bases, in that order; junction bases with no gene match: 10. The V gene's germline CDR1 is MDHEN and CDR2 SYDVKM. This CDR3 spans 16 amino acids. Here the CDR3 DNA reads TGTGCCAGCAGCTCAAAGGGACAGGGGTCCTATCAGCCCCAGCATTTT. Protein: CASSSKGQGSYQPQHF.

The chain links TRBV19 to TRBJ2-3; 7 bases agree with TRBD2. Trimming at V came to 3 bases and at J to 1 base, leaving 4 bases not matched to a gene. The CDR3 sequence is 15 residues long. CDR1 LNHDA and CDR2 SQIVND come from the germline V gene (reference sequence). The CDR3 coding sequence is TGTGCCAGTAGTATTTCGGGGGGTCGCACAGATACGCAGTATTTT. It encodes CASSISGGRTDTQYF.

V usage is TRBV20-1 and J usage is TRBJ2-7; 11 positions agree with TRBD2. Germline lookup yields CDR1 DFQATT and CDR2 SNEGSKA (reference sequence). This CDR3 has 16 amino acids. The trim removed 5 bases at V and 2 bases at J, leaving 11 bases unmatched. The CDR3 loop is CSARQSLAGGPYEQYF. Written as DNA, the CDR3 is TGCAGTGCTCGACAATCCCTAGCGGGAGGCCCCTACGAGCAGTACTTC.

Many counts were recorded for this clonotype. The chain couples TRBV28 to TRBJ1-2; 8 bases map to TRBD1. V shed 6 bases, J shed 7 bases, and the junction held 10 bases outside the gene matches. This CDR3 comprises 14 residues. Germline V lookup: CDR1 MDHEN, CDR2 SYDVKM. CDR3 region: CASSSGGRFGGYTF. CDR3 coding DNA: TGTGCCAGCAGCTCAGGGGGCCGATTCGGTGGCTACACCTTC.

This clonotype was recorded many times. The chain couples TRBV12-3 or TRBV12-4 to TRBJ2-7; 7 nucleotides align to TRBD1. This CDR3 is 14 amino acids long. V lost 3 bases to trimming and J lost 5 bases; unmatched junction nucleotides: 7. CDR3 nucleotide sequence: TGTGCCAGCAGTTTTAACAGGGGTGTCGACGAGCAGTACTTC. Protein product: CASSFNRGVDEQYF.

This clonotype was detected only a few times. The rearrangement links TRBV7-2 to TRBJ2-7; D gene uncertain. From germline, CDR1 is SGHTA and CDR2 FQGNSA. Between the trimmed V and J ends, which lost 5 bases and 2 bases, there was a span of 7 bases. The CDR3 runs to 12 residues. In nucleotides, the CDR3 is TGTGCCAGCAGCCCAGTGCCCTACGAGCAGTACTTC. This encodes CASSPVPYEQYF. The variable domain in full, completed from reference TRBV7-2 and TRBJ2-7, reads GAGVSQSPSNKVTEKGKDVELRCDPISGHTALYWYRQSLGQGLEFLIYFQGNSAPDKSGLPSDRFSAERTGGSVSTLTIQRTQQEDSAVYLCASSPVPYEQYFGPGTRLTVT.

This clonotype has a handful of counts. The chain uses TRBV2 and TRBJ1-1, with 9 bases that match TRBD1. The CDR3 consists of 16 residues. Germline CDR1 reads SNHLY; CDR2 reads FYNNEI. The V gene end was trimmed by 5 bases and the J gene end by 6 bases; junction bases not matched to a gene: 13. CDR3 protein: CASSSFSRTGAPEAFF. DNA of the CDR3: TGTGCCAGCAGTTCGTTTAGCCGGACAGGGGCTCCTGAAGCTTTCTTT.